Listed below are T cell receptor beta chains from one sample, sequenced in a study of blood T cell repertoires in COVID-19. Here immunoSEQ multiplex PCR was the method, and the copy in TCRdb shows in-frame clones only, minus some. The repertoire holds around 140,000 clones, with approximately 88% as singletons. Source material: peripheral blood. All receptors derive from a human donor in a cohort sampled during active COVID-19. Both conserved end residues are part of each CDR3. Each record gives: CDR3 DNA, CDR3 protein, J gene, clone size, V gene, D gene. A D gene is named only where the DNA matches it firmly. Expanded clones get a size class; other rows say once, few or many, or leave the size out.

DNA: TGTGCCAGCTCACCAAGTCTCGGGGGGGAGTACTACAATGAGCAGTTCTTC
CDR3: CASSPSLGGEYYNEQFF
J: TRBJ2-1
size: once
V: TRBV18
D: TRBD2

DNA: TGTGCCTGGAGTGGGACCTGGGGACAGCAAAATCAGCCCCAGCATTTT
CDR3: CAWSGTWGQQNQPQHF
J: TRBJ1-5
size: few
V: TRBV30
D: TRBD1

DNA: TGTGCCAGCAGCGCCCCCCGTGAGCGGGGGCCCTACAATGAGCAGTTCTTC
CDR3: CASSAPRERGPYNEQFF
J: TRBJ2-1
size: -
V: TRBV9
D: TRBD2

DNA: TGTGCCAGCAGCGTAGCTGAGGGGGTCTACAATGAGCAGTTCTTC
CDR3: CASSVAEGVYNEQFF
J: TRBJ2-1
size: -
V: TRBV9
D: -

DNA: TGTGCCAGCAGCTTCTGGGCTATAGCGGGCCGGCAAGAGACCCAGTACTTC
CDR3: CASSFWAIAGRQETQYF
J: TRBJ2-5
size: once
V: TRBV7-9
D: TRBD2

DNA: TGTGCCAGCAGGGCCTCATTCTCTGGAAACACCATATATTTT
CDR3: CASRASFSGNTIYF
J: TRBJ1-3
size: -
V: TRBV6-5
D: -

DNA: TGTGCCAGCAGTCTCAAGCGGGGGGGCTACGAGCAGTACTTC
CDR3: CASSLKRGGYEQYF
J: TRBJ2-7
size: -
V: TRBV27
D: TRBD2

DNA: TGTGCCAGCAGGGCCACGGGACATATGAACACCGGGGAGCTGTTTTTT
CDR3: CASRATGHMNTGELFF
J: TRBJ2-2
size: -
V: TRBV9
D: -

DNA: TGTGCCAGCAATCCCCTCCGGGAGCTGTTTTTT
CDR3: CASNPLRELFF
J: TRBJ2-2
size: -
V: TRBV7-8
D: -

DNA: TGCAGCGTTGGGGGCCAAGCTTTCTTT
CDR3: CSVGGQAFF
J: TRBJ1-1
size: -
V: TRBV29-1
D: -

DNA: TGTGCCAGCAGCCAGGAATCCGGGCCCCCCGGGGGCTATGGCTACACCTTC
CDR3: CASSQESGPPGGYGYTF
J: TRBJ1-2
size: -
V: TRBV7-9
D: -